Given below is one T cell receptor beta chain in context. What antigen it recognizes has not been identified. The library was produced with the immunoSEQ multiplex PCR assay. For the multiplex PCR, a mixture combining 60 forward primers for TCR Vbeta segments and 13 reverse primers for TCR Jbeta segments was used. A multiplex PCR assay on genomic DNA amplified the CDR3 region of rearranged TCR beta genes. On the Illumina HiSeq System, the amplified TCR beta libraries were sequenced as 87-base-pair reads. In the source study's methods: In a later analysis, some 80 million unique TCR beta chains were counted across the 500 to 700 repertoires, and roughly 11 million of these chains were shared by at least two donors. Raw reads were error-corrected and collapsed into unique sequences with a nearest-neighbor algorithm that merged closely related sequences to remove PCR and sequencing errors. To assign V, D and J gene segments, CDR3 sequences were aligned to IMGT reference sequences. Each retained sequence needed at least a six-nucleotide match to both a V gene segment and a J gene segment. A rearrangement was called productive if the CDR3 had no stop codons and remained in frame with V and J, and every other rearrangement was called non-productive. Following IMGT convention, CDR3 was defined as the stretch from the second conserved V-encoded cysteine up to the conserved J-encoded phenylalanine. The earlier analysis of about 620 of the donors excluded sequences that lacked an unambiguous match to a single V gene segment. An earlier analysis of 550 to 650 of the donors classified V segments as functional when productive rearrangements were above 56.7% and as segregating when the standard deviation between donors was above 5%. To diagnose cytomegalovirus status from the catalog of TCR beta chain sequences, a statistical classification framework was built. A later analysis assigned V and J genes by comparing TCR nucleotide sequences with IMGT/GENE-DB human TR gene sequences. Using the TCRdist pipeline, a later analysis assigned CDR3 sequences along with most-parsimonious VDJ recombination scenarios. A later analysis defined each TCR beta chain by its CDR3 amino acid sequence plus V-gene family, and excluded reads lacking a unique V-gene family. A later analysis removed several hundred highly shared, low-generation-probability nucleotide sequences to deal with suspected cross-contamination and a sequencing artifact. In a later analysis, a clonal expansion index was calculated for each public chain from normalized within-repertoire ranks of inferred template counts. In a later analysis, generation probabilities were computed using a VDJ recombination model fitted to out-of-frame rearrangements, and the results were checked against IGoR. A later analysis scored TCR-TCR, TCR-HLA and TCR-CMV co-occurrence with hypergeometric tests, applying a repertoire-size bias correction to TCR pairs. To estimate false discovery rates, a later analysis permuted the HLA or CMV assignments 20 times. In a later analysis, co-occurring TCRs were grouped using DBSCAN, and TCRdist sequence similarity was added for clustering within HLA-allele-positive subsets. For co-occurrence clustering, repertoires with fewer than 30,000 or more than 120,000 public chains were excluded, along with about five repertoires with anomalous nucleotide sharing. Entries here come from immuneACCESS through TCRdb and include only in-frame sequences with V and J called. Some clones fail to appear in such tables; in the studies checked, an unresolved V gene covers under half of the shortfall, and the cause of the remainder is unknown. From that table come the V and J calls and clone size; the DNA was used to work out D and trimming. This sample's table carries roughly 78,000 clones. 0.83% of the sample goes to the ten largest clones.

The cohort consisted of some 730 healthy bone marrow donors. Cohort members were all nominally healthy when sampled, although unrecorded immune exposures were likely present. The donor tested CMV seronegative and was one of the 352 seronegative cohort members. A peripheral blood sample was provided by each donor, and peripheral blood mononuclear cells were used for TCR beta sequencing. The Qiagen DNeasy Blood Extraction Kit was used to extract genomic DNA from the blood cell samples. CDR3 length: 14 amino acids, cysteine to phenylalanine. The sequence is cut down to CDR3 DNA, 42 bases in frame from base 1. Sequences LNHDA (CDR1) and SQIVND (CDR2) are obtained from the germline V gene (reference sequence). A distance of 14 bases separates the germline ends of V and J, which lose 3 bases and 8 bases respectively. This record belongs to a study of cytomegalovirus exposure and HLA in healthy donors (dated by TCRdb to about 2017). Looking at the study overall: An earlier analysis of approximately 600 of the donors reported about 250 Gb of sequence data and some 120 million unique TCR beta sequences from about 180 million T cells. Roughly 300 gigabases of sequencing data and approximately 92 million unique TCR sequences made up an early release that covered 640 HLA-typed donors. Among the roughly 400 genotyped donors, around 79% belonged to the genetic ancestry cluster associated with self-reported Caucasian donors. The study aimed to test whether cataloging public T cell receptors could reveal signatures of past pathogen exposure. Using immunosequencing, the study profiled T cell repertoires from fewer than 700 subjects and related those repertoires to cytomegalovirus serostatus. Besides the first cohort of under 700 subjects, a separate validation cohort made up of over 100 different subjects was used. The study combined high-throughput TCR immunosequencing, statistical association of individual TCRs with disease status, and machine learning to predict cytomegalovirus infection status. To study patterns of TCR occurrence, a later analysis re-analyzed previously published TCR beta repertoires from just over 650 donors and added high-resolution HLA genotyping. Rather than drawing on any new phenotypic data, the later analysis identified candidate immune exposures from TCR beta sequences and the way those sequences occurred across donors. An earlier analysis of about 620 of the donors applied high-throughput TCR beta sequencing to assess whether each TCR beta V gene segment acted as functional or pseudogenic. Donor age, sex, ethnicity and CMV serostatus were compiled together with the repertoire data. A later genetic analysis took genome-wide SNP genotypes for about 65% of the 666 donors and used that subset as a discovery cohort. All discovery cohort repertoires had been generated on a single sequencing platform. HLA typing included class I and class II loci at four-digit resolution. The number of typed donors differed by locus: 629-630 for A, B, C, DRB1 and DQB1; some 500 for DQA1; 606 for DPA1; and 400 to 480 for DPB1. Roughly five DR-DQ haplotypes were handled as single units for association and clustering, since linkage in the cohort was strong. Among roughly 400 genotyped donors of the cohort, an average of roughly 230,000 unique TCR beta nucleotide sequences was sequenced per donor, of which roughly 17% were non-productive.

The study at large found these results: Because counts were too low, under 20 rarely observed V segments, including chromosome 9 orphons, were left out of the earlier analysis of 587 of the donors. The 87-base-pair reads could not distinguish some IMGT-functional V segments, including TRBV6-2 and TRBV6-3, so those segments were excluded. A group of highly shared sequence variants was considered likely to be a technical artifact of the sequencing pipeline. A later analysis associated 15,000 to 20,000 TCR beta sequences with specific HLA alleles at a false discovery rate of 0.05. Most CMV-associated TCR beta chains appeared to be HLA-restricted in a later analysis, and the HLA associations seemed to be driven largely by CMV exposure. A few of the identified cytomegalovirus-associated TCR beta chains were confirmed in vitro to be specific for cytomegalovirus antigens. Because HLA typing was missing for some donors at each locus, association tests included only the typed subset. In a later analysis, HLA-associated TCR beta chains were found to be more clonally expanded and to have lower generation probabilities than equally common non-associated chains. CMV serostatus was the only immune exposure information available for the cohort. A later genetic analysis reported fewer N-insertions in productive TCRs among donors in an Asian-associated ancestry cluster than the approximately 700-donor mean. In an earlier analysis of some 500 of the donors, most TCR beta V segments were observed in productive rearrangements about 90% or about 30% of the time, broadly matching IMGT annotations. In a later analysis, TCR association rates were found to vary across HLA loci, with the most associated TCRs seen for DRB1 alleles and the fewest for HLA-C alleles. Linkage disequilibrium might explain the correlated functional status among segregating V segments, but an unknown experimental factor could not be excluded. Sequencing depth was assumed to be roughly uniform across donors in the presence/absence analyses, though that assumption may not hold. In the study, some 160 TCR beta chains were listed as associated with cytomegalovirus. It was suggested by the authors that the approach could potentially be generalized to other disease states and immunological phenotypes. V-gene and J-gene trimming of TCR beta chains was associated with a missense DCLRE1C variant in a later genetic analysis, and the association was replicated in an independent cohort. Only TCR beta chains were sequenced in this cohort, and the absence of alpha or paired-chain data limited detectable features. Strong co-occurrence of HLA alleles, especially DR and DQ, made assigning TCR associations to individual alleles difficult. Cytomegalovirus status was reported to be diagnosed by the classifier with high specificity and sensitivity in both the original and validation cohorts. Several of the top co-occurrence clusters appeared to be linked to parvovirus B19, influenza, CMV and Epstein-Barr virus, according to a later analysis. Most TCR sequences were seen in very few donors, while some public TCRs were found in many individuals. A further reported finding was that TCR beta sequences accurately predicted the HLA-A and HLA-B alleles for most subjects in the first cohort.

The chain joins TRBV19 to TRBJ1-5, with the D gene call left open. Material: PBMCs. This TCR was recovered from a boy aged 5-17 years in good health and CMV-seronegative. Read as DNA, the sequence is TGTGCCAGTAGTATCGAGCGGGGAGGAAAGCCCCAGCATTTT. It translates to CASSIERGGKPQHF.